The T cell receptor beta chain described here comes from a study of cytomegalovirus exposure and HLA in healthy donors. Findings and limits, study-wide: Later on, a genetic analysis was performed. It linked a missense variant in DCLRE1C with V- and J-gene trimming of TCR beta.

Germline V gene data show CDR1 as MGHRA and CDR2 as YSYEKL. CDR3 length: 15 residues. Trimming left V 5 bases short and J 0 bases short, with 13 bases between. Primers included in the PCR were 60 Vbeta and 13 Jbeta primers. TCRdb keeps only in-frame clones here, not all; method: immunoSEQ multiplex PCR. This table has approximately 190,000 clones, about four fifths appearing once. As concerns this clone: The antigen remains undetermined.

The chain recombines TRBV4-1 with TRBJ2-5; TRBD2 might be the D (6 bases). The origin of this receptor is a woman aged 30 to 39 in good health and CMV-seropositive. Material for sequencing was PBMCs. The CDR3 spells CASSRDGGDQETQYF. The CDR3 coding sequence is TGCGCCAGCAGCAGGGATGGCGGGGACCAAGAGACCCAGTACTTC.